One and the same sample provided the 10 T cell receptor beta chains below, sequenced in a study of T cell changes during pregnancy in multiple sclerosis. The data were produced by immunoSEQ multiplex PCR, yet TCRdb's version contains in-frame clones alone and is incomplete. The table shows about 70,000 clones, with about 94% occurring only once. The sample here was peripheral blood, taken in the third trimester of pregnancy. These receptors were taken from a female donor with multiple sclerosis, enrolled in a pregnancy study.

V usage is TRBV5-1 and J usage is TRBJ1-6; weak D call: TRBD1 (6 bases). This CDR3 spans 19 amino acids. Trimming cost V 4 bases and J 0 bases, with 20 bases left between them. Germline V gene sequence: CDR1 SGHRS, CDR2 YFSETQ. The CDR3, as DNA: TGCGCCAGCAGCCCAGGGGTTGGGTTTAGGAGCTCCTATAATTCACCCCTCCACTTT. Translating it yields CASSPGVGFRSSYNSPLHF.

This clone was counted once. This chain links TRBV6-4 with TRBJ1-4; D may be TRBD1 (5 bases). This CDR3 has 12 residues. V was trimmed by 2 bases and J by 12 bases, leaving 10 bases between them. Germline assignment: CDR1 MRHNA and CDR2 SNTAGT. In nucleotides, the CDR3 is TGTGCCAGCAGTGACGGGCTAGGGGAACTGTTTTTT. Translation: CASSDGLGELFF.

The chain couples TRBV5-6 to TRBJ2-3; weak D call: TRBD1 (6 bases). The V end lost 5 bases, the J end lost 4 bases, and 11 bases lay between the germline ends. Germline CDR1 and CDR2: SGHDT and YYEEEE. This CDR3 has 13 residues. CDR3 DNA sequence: TGTGCCAGCAGGTCCAGGGGTCCAGATACGCAGTATTTT. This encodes CASRSRGPDTQYF.

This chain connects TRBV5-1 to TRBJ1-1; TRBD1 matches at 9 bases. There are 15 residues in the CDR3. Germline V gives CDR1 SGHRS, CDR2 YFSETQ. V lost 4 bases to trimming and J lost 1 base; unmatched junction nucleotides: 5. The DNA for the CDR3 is TGCGCCAGCAGCCCATTGGGACAGGGGAACACTGAAGCTTTCTTT. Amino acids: CASSPLGQGNTEAFF.

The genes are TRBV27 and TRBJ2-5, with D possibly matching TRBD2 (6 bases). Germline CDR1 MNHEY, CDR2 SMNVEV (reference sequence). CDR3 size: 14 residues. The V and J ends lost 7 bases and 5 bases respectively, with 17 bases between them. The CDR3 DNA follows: TGTGCCAGCAACCCCGGGGGACTTGGGGAGACCCAGTACTTC. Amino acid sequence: CASNPGGLGETQYF.

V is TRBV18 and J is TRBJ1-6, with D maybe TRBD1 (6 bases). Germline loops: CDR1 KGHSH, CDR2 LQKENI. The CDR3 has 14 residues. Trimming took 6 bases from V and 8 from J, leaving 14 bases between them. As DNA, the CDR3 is TGTGCCAGCTCGTCAGGACAGTTCGATTCACCCCTCCACTTT. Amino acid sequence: CASSSGQFDSPLHF.

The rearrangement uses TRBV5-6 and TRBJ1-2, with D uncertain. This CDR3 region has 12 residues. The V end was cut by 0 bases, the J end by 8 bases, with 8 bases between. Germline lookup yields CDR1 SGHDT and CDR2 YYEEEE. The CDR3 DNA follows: TGTGCCAGCAGCTTGGGGCAGTACGGCTACACCTTC. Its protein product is CASSLGQYGYTF.

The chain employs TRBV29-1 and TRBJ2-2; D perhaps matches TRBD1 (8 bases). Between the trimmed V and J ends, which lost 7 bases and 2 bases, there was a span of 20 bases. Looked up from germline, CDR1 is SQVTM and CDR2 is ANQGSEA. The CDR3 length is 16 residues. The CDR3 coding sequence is TGCAGCGGGGGGGGCAGGGGGCGTTCAAACACCGGGGAGCTGTTTTTT. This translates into CSGGGRGRSNTGELFF.

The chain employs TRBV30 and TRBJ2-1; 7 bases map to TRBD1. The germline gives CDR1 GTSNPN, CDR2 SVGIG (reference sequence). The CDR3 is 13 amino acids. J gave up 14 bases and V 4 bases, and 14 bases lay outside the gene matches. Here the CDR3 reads CAWKGGGDIRKFF. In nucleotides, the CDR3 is TGTGCCTGGAAAGGGGGCGGAGATATTAGAAAGTTCTTC.

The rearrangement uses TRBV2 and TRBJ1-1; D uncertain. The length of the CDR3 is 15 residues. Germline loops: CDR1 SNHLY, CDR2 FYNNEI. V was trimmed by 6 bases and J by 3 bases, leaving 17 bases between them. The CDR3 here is CASRKEPHRDTEAFF. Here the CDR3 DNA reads TGTGCCAGCAGGAAGGAGCCCCATAGAGACACTGAAGCTTTCTTT.